Presented here are 27 T cell receptor beta chains from one specimen sequenced in a study of T cells in Graves' hyperthyroidism and ophthalmopathy. Regions amplified from RNA transcripts were the TCR beta CDR3 regions. HTBI primers drove first-round RT-PCR of the TCR CDR3. From the multiplex PCR reads, TCRdb called clonotypes with MiXCR, one entry per CDR3 protein. The sample consists of roughly 180,000 distinct CDR3 sequences, over 7.5% of them appearing once. The sequenced sample was blood. The source of these receptors is a woman younger than 30 with Graves' hyperthyroidism that later progressed to Graves' ophthalmopathy.

This clonotype was seen ten or more times. V and J are TRBV25-1 and TRBJ1-2; D remains ambiguous. This CDR3 is 10 amino acids long. CDR1 is MGHDK, CDR2 SYGVNS, per germline. Trimming removed 4 bases at V and 6 bases at J, with 3 bases between. CDR3 DNA sequence: TGTGCCAGCAGTGGTAATGGCTACACCTTC. This translates into CASSGNGYTF.

Many counts were recorded for this clonotype. V and J are TRBV7-8 and TRBJ2-1; D remains ambiguous. Deletions cut 7 bases from V and 6 bases from J, with 19 bases between. The CDR3 covers 15 residues. The V gene's germline CDR1 is SGHVS and CDR2 FQNEAQ. CDR3 amino acids: CASILDSRRPNEQFF. DNA for the CDR3: TGTGCCAGCATCCTTGACTCAAGGAGACCCAATGAGCAGTTCTTC. Drawing the rest from reference TRBV7-8 and TRBJ2-1, the complete variable domain is GAGVSQSPRYKVAKRGQDVALRCDPISGHVSLFWYQQALGQGPEFLTYFQNEAQLDKSGLPSDRFFAERPEGSVSTLKIQRTQQEDSAVYLCASILDSRRPNEQFFGPGTRLTVL.

At least ten counts were recorded for this clonotype. The genes are TRBV20-1 and TRBJ2-3; 14 nucleotides agree with TRBD2. Germline V gene sequence: CDR1 DFQATT, CDR2 SNEGSKA (reference sequence). The CDR3 covers 15 residues. V lost 1 base and J lost 6; bases outside the gene matches: 3. CDR3 region: CSARAGTSGSDTQYF. The CDR3 bases are TGCAGTGCTAGAGCCGGGACTAGCGGGAGTGATACGCAGTATTTT.

A note on this clonotype: This may be a read error: a much more frequent sequence differs by one nucleotide. The gene calls are TRBV27 and TRBJ2-4, with TRBD1 as a possible D gene (5 bases). The V and J ends lost 0 bases and 6 bases respectively, with 12 bases between them. The germline gives CDR1 MNHEY, CDR2 SMNVEV (reference sequence). This CDR3 comprises 15 residues. CDR3 sequence: CASSLSRAQGNIQYF. The CDR3 DNA sequence: TGTGCCAGCAGTTTATCAAGAGCCCAGGGAAACATTCAGTACTTC.

This clonotype has a handful of counts. CDR3 DNA sequence: TGCAGTGCTAGAGATAGTCTAGCGGGTAATAGACCCAAAAACATTCAGTACTTC. This encodes CSARDSLAGNRPKNIQYF. The V call is TRBV20-1, the J call TRBJ2-4; the match to TRBD2 covers 8 bases. There are 18 residues in the CDR3. Losses at the gene ends were 0 bases for V and 2 bases for J; bases not matched to a gene: 12. The germline V gene has CDR1 DFQATT and CDR2 SNEGSKA (reference sequence).

This clonotype was seen repeatedly, ten times or more. The V call is TRBV24-1, the J call TRBJ1-5; tentative D call: TRBD1 (5 bases). Trimming took off 3 bases at V and 2 bases at J, with 13 bases between the two ends. The CDR3 is 16 residues long. CDR1 is KGHDR, CDR2 SFDVKD, per germline. CDR3 DNA: TGTGCCACCAGTGATGAAGGGGCCCCTCGCAATCAGCCCCAGCATTTT. Translating gives CATSDEGAPRNQPQHF.

This clonotype was seen many times. The chain links TRBV6-1 to TRBJ2-7; maybe TRBD1 (7 bases). Germline CDR1 is MNHNS and CDR2 is SASEGT. CDR3 size: 13 residues. Trimming removed 6 bases at V and 6 bases at J, with 15 bases between. In DNA, the CDR3 is TGTGCCAGCAGAGCTACAGGGGAGGTCGAGCAGTACTTC. Protein sequence: CASRATGEVEQYF.

This clonotype occurred many times. The V and J genes are TRBV7-9 and TRBJ2-2, with 13 positions matching TRBD2. V lost 8 bases to trimming and J lost 5 bases; unmatched junction nucleotides: 8. Per the germline V gene, CDR1 is SEHNR and CDR2 is FQNEAQ (reference sequence). The CDR3 extends over 16 amino acids. CDR3 loop: CASLTSGRRGTGELFF. The CDR3 region has the DNA TGTGCCAGCCTGACTAGCGGGAGGAGAGGTACCGGGGAGCTGTTTTTT.

There are many counts of this clonotype. V usage is TRBV12-3 or TRBV12-4 and J usage is TRBJ2-3; 16 bases line up with TRBD2. Trimming cost V 10 bases and J 1 base; bases outside gene matches: 5. The length of the CDR3 is 16 residues. In DNA, the CDR3 is TGTGCCATCGGGACTAGCGGGGGGGTTGGCACAGATACGCAGTATTTT. The encoded protein is CAIGTSGGVGTDTQYF.

At least ten counts were recorded for this clonotype. The chain couples TRBV29-1 to TRBJ1-3; D gene uncertain. The CDR3 totals 13 residues. V dropped 4 bases and J dropped 2 bases, with 9 bases sitting between them. Looked up from germline, CDR1 is SQVTM and CDR2 is ANQGSEA. The CDR3 DNA reads TGCAGCGTTGTTGGCAGACCTGGAAACACCATATATTTT. It encodes CSVVGRPGNTIYF. Together with reference TRBV29-1 and TRBJ1-3, the CDR3 gives the full variable domain: SAVISQKPSRDICQRGTSLTIQCQVDSQVTMMFWYRQQPGQSLTLIATANQGSEATYESGFVIDKFPISRPNLTFSTLTVSNMSPEDSSIYLCSVVGRPGNTIYFGEGSWLTVV.

This clonotype was observed at least ten times. The chain carries TRBV6-1 and TRBJ2-1, with TRBD2 identical over 7 bases. The CDR3 covers 15 residues. V trimming: 5 bases; J trimming: 3 bases; junction bases outside the gene matches: 7. From germline, CDR1 is MNHNS and CDR2 SASEGT. The CDR3 DNA is TGTGCCAGCAGTCCACTATCGGGGGGCTACAATGAGCAGTTCTTC. Its protein is CASSPLSGGYNEQFF.

This clonotype was found many times. The chain links TRBV9 to TRBJ1-1; no clear D. This CDR3 comprises 15 residues. V was cut by 4 bases and J by 0 bases, with 13 bases left in between. The V gene's germline CDR1 is SGDLS and CDR2 YYNGEE. The CDR3, as DNA: TGTGCCAGCAGCCCCGAAGGTACCGTGAACACTGAAGCTTTCTTT. It codes for CASSPEGTVNTEAFF.

This clonotype has ten or more counts. The rearrangement joins TRBV6-1 to TRBJ1-1; no clear D. V gave up 6 bases and J gave up 7 bases, with 9 bases separating them. CDR1 is MNHNS, CDR2 SASEGT, per germline. This CDR3 spans 11 amino acids. In nucleotides, the CDR3 is TGTGCCAGCAGCTCTCCCGTTGAAGCTTTCTTT. Protein: CASSSPVEAFF.

This clonotype was counted ten times or more. The J gene is TRBJ2-5, the V gene TRBV29-1; D perhaps matches TRBD2 (6 bases). Germline CDR1 is SQVTM and CDR2 is ANQGSEA. The V end lost 4 bases, the J end lost 2 bases, and 8 bases lay between the germline ends. The CDR3 has 12 residues. The CDR3 protein is CSVGAGQETQYF. For the CDR3, the DNA is TGCAGCGTTGGGGCGGGACAAGAGACCCAGTACTTC. The entire variable domain, with the rest obtained from reference TRBV29-1 and TRBJ2-5, is as follows: SAVISQKPSRDICQRGTSLTIQCQVDSQVTMMFWYRQQPGQSLTLIATANQGSEATYESGFVIDKFPISRPNLTFSTLTVSNMSPEDSSIYLCSVGAGQETQYFGPGTRLLVL.

The chain employs TRBV4-1 and TRBJ2-3; D remains unclear. There are 14 residues in the CDR3. With 2 bases removed from V and 3 bases from J, the gap between germline ends came to 9 bases. Germline CDR1 reads MGHRA; CDR2 reads YSYEKL. For the CDR3, the DNA is TGCGCCAGCAGCCAACGGGCTACGACAGATACGCAGTATTTT. The encoded protein is CASSQRATTDTQYF.

This clonotype was seen only a few times. The V call is TRBV14, the J call TRBJ2-7, with D perhaps being TRBD1 or TRBD2 (5 bases each). Trimming shortened V by 1 base and J by 6 bases, and 10 bases separated the two germline ends. CDR3 length: 13 residues. Germline CDR1 reads SGHDN; CDR2 reads FVKESK. The CDR3 spells CASSQVPGTEQYF. DNA of the CDR3: TGTGCCAGCAGCCAAGTTCCGGGGACCGAGCAGTACTTC.

The J gene is TRBJ1-4, the V gene TRBV4-1; D possibly corresponds to TRBD1 (5 bases). The CDR3 extends over 16 amino acids. Per the germline V gene, CDR1 is MGHRA and CDR2 is YSYEKL. Trimming removed 0 bases at V and 8 bases at J, with 16 bases between. The CDR3 loop is CASSQEGVQEEEKLFF. The CDR3 region has the DNA TGCGCCAGCAGCCAAGAAGGGGTTCAAGAAGAAGAAAAACTGTTTTTT.

This clonotype has a count of ten or more. This rearrangement joins TRBV7-6 to TRBJ2-3; TRBD1 matches at 7 bases. CDR1 and CDR2 from the germline V gene are SGHVS and FNYEAQ. The CDR3 extends over 17 amino acids. Trimming at V came to 5 bases and at J to 3 bases, leaving 14 bases not matched to a gene. The CDR3 sequence: CASSPHTKTGRTDTQYF. CDR3 coding DNA: TGTGCCAGCAGCCCTCATACAAAGACAGGGCGGACAGATACGCAGTATTTT. Full variable domain (rest looked up from reference TRBV7-6 and TRBJ2-3): GAGVSQSPRYKVTKRGQDVALRCDPISGHVSLYWYRQALGQGPEFLTYFNYEAQQDKSGLPNDRFSAERPEGSISTLTIQRTEQRDSAMYRCASSPHTKTGRTDTQYFGPGTRLTVL.

This clonotype was observed at least ten times. The chain links TRBV6-1 to TRBJ1-1; no clear D gene. Germline V gene sequence: CDR1 MNHNS, CDR2 SASEGT. This CDR3 is built from 11 residues. Trimming shortened V by 6 bases and J by 2 bases, and 4 bases separated the two germline ends. The CDR3 DNA reads TGTGCCAGCAGCCCTAACACTGAAGCTTTCTTT. Residues: CASSPNTEAFF.

V gene TRBV28 combines with J gene TRBJ2-1, with 12 positions matching TRBD2. The trim removed 5 bases at V and 5 bases at J, leaving 7 bases unmatched. The CDR3 covers 16 residues. CDR1 is MDHEN and CDR2 is SYDVKM in the germline V gene. CDR3 nucleotide sequence: TGTGCCAGCAGTCCCGCGGGACTAGCGGGTCACAATGAGCAGTTCTTC. It encodes CASSPAGLAGHNEQFF.

This clonotype was recorded at least ten times. V usage is TRBV29-1 and J usage is TRBJ2-5; D gene unclear. CDR1 and CDR2 (germline): SQVTM, ANQGSEA. V was cut by 0 bases and J by 4 bases, with 3 bases left in between. This CDR3 region has 11 residues. CDR3 coding DNA: TGCAGCGTTGAAGATCTAGAGACCCAGTACTTC. This encodes CSVEDLETQYF.

This clonotype was seen more than once but under ten times. The chain uses TRBV19 and TRBJ2-1, with D possibly being TRBD2 (7 bases). CDR1 and CDR2 (germline): LNHDA, SQIVND (reference sequence). Trimming cost V 1 base and J 5 bases, with 18 bases left between them. The CDR3 loop spans 17 amino acids. Here the CDR3 reads CASSIVFVRGQDNEQFF. In DNA form, the CDR3 reads TGTGCCAGTAGTATAGTTTTTGTGCGGGGGCAGGACAATGAGCAGTTCTTC.

This clonotype was recorded many times. The chain employs TRBV20-1 and TRBJ2-7; D is possibly TRBD1 (6 bases). This CDR3 is built from 17 residues. Trimming removed 3 bases from V and 3 bases from J, with 24 bases in between. Germline CDR1 DFQATT, CDR2 SNEGSKA (reference sequence). Here the CDR3 DNA reads TGCAGTGCTAGGGCCCCCACGTCAGGGGTCCCCAACTACGAGCAGTACTTC. Translated: CSARAPTSGVPNYEQYF.

In its sample, this clonotype was seen a few times. This rearrangement joins TRBV6-1 to TRBJ1-5; D unclear. V was shortened by 1 base and J by 4 bases, with 8 bases between the two germline ends. This CDR3 spans 14 amino acids. The V gene's germline CDR1 is MNHNS and CDR2 SASEGT. CDR3 coding DNA: TGTGCCAGCAGTGAAGTACTAACTAATCAGCCCCAGCATTTT. The encoded protein is CASSEVLTNQPQHF.

This clonotype was recorded many times. The rearrangement uses TRBV4-2 and TRBJ1-3; TRBD1 matches at 8 bases. CDR3 size: 17 residues. Germline CDR1 and CDR2: LGHNA and YNFKEQ. Unmatched junction bases numbered 11, after V lost 3 bases and J lost 4 bases. The CDR3 spells CASSHRGNRGGGNTIYF. The CDR3 DNA follows: TGTGCCAGCAGCCACCGGGGGAACAGGGGGGGAGGAAACACCATATATTTT.

This clonotype was observed at least ten times. Here the CDR3 reads CSAPRTSGGTYNEQFF. Written as DNA, the CDR3 is TGCAGTGCCCCTAGGACTAGCGGGGGGACCTACAATGAGCAGTTCTTC. The rearrangement joins TRBV20-1 to TRBJ2-1, with 14 bases that match TRBD2. Per germline, CDR1 DFQATT and CDR2 SNEGSKA (reference sequence). This CDR3 comprises 16 residues. With V trimmed by 6 bases and J by 2 bases, 6 bases remained unmatched.

This clonotype occurred many times. The chain is built from TRBV19 and TRBJ2-1; tentatively, D is TRBD1 (6 bases). The CDR3 has 17 residues. Trimming left V 1 base short and J 5 bases short, with 18 bases between. The V gene's germline CDR1 is LNHDA and CDR2 SQIVND (reference sequence). The CDR3 loop reads CASSIAGQYGTHNEQFF. DNA of the CDR3: TGTGCCAGTAGTATAGCCGGACAGTACGGCACACACAATGAGCAGTTCTTC.